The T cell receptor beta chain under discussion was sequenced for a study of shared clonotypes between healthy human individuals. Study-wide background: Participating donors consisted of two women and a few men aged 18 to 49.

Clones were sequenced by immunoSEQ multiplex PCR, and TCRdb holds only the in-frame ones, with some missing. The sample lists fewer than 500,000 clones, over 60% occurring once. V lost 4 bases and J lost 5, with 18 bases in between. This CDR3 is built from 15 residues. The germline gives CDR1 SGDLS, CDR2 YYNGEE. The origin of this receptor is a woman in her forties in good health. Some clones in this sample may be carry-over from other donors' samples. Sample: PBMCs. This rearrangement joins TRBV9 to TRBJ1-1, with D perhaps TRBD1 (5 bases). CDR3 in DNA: TGTGCCAGCAGCCGCATGGGGGGAGCGGGTACTGAAGCTTTCTTT. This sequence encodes CASSRMGGAGTEAFF.